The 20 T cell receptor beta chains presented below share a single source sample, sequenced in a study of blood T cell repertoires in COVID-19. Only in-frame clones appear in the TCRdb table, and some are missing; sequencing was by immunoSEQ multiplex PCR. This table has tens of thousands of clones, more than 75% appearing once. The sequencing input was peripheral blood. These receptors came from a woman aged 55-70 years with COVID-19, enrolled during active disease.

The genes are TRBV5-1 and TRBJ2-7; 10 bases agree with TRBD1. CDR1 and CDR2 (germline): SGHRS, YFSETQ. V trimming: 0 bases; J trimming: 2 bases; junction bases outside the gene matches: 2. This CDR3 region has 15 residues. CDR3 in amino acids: CASSLGTGGTYEQYF. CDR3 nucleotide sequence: TGCGCCAGCAGCTTGGGGACAGGGGGAACCTACGAGCAGTACTTC.

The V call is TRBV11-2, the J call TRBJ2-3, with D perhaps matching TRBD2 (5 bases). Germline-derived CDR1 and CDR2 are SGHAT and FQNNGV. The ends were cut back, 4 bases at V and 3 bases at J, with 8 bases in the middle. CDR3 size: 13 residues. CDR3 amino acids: CASSYEGTDTQYF. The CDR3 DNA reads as TGTGCCAGCAGCTACGAGGGAACAGATACGCAGTATTTT. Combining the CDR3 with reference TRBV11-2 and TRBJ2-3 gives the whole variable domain EAGVAQSPRYKIIEKRQSVAFWCNPISGHATLYWYQQILGQGPKLLIQFQNNGVVDDSQLPKDRFSAERLKGVDSTLKIQPAKLEDSAVYLCASSYEGTDTQYFGPGTRLTVL.

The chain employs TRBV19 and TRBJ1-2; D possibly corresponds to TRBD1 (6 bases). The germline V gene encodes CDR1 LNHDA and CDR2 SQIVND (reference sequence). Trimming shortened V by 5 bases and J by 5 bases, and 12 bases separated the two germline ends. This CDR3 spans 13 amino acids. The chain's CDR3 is CASSPGARYGYTF. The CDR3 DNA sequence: TGTGCCAGTAGTCCAGGGGCGCGGTATGGCTACACCTTC.

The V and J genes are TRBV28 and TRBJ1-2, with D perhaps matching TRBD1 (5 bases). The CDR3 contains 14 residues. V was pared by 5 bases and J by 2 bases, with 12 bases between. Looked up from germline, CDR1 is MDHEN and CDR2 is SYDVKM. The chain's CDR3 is CASSLFQGNYGYTF. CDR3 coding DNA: TGTGCCAGCAGTCTATTTCAGGGAAACTATGGCTACACCTTC.

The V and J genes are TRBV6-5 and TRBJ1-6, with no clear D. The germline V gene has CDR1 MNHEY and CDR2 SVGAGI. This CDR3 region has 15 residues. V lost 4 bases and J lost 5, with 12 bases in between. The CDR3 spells CASSLTGFHNSPLHF. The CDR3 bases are TGTGCCAGCAGTTTGACGGGATTTCATAATTCACCCCTCCACTTT.

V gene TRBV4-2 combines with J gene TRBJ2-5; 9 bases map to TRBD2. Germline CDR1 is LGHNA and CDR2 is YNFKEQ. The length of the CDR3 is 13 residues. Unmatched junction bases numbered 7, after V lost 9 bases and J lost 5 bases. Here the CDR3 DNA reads TGTGCCAGTAATAGCGGGAGTGGGGAGACCCAGTACTTC. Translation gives CASNSGSGETQYF.

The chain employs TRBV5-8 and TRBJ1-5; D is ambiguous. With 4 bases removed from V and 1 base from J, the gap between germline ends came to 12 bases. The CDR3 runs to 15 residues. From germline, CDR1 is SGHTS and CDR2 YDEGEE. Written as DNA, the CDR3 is TGTGCCAGCAGCGTCCCAGGCTGGAGCAATCAGCCCCAGCATTTT. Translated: CASSVPGWSNQPQHF.

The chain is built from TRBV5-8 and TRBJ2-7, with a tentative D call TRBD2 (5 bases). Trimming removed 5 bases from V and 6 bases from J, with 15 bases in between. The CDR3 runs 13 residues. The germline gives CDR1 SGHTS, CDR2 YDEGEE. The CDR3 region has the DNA TGTGCCAGCAGAATAGAGGGCGCGGGCGAGCAGTACTTC. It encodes CASRIEGAGEQYF.

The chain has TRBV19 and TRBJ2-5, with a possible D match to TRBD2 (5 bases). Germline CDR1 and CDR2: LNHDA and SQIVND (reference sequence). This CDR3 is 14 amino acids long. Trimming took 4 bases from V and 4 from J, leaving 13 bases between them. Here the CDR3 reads CASSNVGVTETQYF. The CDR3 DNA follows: TGTGCCAGTAGTAACGTGGGAGTGACAGAGACCCAGTACTTC. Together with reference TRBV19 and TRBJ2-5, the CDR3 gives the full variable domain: DGGITQSPKYLFRKEGQNVTLSCEQNLNHDAMYWYRQDPGQGLRLIYYSQIVNDFQKGDIAEGYSVSREKKESFPLTVTSAQKNPTAFYLCASSNVGVTETQYFGPGTRLLVL.

CDR3 nucleotide sequence: TGTGCCAGCAGTTCCGTATGGAGATTTGAAAAACTGTTTTTT. Amino acids: CASSSVWRFEKLFF. The chain recombines TRBV28 with TRBJ1-4; no clear D. CDR3 length: 14 residues. Germline V CDR1 and CDR2: MDHEN, SYDVKM. V shed 4 bases and J shed 7 bases, with 13 bases lying between them.

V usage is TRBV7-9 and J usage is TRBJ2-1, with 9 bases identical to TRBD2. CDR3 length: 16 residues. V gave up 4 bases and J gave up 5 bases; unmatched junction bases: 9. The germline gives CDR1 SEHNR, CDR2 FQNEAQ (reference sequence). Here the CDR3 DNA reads TGTGCCAGCAGCTCGATCCCGGGACTAGCTAACAATGAGCAGTTCTTC. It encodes CASSSIPGLANNEQFF.

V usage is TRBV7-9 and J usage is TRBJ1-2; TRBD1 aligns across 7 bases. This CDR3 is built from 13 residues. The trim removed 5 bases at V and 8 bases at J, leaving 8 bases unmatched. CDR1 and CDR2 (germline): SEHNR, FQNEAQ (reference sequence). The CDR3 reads CASSATGLRGYTF. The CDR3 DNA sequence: TGTGCCAGCAGCGCGACAGGGCTGCGCGGCTACACCTTC.

CDR3 nucleotide sequence: TGTGCCAGCTCACTTACGGGCACAGGGGTCCTCTCTGGGGCCAACGTCCTGACTTTC. Encoded protein: CASSLTGTGVLSGANVLTF. V gene TRBV18 combines with J gene TRBJ2-6, with TRBD1 identical over 7 bases. The CDR3 spans 19 residues. The V and J ends lost 4 bases and 0 bases, in that order; junction bases with no gene match: 12. Germline-derived CDR1 and CDR2 are KGHSH and LQKENI.

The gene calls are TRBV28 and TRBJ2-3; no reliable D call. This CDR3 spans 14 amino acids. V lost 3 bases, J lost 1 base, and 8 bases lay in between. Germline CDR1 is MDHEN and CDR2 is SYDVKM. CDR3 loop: CASSFVAGTDTQYF. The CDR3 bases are TGTGCCAGCAGTTTTGTAGCAGGCACAGATACGCAGTATTTT.

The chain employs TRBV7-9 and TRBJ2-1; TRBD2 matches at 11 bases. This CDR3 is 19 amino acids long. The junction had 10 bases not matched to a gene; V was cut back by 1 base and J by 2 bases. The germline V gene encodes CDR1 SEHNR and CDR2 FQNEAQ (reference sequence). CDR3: CASSLVLAGGPTTYNEQFF. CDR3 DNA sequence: TGTGCCAGCAGCTTAGTCCTAGCGGGAGGACCAACCACCTACAATGAGCAGTTCTTC.

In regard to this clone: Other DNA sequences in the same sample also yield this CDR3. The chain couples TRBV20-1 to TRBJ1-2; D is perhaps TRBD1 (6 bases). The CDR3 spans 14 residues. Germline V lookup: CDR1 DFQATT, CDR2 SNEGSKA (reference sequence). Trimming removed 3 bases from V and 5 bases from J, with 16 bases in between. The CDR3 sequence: CSASSQGRGYGYTF. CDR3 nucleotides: TGCAGTGCTAGTTCTCAGGGGAGGGGTTATGGCTACACCTTC.

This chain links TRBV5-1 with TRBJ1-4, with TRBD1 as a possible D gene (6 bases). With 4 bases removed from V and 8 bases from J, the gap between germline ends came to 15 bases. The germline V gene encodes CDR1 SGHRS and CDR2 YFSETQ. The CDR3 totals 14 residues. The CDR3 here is CASSTDSRNEKLFF. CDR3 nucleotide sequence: TGCGCCAGCAGCACGGACAGCCGCAACGAAAAACTGTTTTTT.

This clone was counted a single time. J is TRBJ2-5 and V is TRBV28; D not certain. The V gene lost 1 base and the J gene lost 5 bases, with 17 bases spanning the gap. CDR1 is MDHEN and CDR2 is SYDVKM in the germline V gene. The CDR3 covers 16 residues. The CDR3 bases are TGTGCCAGCAGTTTATCGCAGGCGTGTAGTACGGAGACCCAGTACTTC. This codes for CASSLSQACSTETQYF.

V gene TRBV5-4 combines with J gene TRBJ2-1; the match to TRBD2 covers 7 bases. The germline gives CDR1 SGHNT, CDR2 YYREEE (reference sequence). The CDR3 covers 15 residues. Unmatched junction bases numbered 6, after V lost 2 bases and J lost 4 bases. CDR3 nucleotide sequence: TGTGCCAGCAGCTTAACGGCTAGCGGTTACAATGAGCAGTTCTTC. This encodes CASSLTASGYNEQFF. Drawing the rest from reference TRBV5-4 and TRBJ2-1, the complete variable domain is ETGVTQSPTHLIKTRGQQVTLRCSSQSGHNTVSWYQQALGQGPQFIFQYYREEENGRGNFPPRFSGLQFPNYSSELNVNALELDDSALYLCASSLTASGYNEQFFGPGTRLTVL.

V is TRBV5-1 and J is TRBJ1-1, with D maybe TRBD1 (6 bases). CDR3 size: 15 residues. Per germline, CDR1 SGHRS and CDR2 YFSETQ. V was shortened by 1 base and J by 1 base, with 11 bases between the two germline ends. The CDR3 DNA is TGCGCCAGCAGCTTGCGTGTAGGGGGGAACACTGAAGCTTTCTTT. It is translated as CASSLRVGGNTEAFF.